The clone carrying this T cell receptor (beta chain) showed up many times. Time point here: newly diagnosed GD, antithyroid drugs for less than 3 months. Extracted PBMC RNA gave rise to the TCR library. This sample stems from a study of regulatory T cells in long-lasting Graves disease. According to the study, TCR beta libraries were built with iRepertoire HTBI primers and CDR3-region Arm-PCR. As originally analysed: Sequenced samples collectively carried 60 to 75 TRBV and about 15 TRBJ segments. TCRdb re-analysed the multiplex PCR reads in MiXCR, keeping a single row per CDR3 protein. In this record, the V and J calls reflect TCRdb's handling and not the investigators' own analysis. The repertoire holds 440,000 or so distinct CDR3 sequences, more than 12% seen once, with over 15% in the top ten. CDR1 MDHEN and CDR2 SYDVKM come from the germline V gene. The junction had 0 bases not matched to a gene; V was cut back by 2 bases and J by 4 bases. The CDR3 contains 13 residues.

Another study also made use of these data, one on T cells in Graves' hyperthyroidism and ophthalmopathy.

The genes are TRBV28 and TRBJ2-3; TRBD1 aligns across 7 bases. The material sequenced was peripheral blood mononuclear cells (PBMCs), taken at new diagnosis, from a patient treated with antithyroid drugs. This TCR was recovered from a young woman with Graves disease. This CDR3 is CASSLQGADTQYF. CDR3 in DNA: TGTGCCAGCAGTTTACAGGGGGCAGATACGCAGTATTTT.